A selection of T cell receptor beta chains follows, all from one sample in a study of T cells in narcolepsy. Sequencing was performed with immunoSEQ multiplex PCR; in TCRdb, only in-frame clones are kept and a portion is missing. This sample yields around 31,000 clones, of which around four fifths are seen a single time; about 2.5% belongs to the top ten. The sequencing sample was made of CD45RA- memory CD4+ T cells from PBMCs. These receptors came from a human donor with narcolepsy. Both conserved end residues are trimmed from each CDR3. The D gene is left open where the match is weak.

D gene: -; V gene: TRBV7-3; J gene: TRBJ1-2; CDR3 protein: ASRIRGDGHYGYT
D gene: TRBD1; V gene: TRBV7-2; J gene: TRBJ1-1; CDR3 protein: ASSLGGQLNTEAF
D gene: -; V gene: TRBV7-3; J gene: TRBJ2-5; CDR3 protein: ASSLSLKETQY
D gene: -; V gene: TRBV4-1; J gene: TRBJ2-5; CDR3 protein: ASSYSTLGAERETQY
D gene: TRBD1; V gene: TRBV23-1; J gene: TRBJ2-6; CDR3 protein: ASSQSTAGGYGANVLT
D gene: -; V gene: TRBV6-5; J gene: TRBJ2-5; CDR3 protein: ASNQRGVQETQY
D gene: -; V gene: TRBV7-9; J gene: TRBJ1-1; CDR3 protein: ASSLGVGPTDTEAF
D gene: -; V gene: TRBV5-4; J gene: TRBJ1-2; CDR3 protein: ASSRPGDYGYT
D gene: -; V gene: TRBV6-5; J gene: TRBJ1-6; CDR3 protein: ASSYQYSPLH
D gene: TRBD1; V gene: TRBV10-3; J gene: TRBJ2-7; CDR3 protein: AITPGTGSEQY
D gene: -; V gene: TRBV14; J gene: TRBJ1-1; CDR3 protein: ASSEHLNTEAF
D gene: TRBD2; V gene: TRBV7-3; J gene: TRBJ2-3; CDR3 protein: ASSRGLAGRTDTQY
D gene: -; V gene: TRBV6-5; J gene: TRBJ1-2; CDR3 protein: ASRLGGSDGYT
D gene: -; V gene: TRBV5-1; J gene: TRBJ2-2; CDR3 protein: ASSLVGNTGELF
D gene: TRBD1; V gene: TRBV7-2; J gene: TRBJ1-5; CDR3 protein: ASSSKPGQGLSQPQH
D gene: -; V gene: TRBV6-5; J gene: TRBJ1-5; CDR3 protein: ASNSRYSNQPQH
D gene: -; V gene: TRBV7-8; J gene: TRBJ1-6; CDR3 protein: ASRGRALH
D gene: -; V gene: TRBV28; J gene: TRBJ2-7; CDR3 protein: ASSLGSKIPYEQY
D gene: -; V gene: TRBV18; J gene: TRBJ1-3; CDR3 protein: ASSPRDTIY
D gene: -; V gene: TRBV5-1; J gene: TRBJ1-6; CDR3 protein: ASGAGYGDSPLH
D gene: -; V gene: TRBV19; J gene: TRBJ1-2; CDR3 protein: ASMPRRDKYGYT
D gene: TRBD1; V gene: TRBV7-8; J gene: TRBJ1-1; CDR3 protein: ASSLTRDRGSNTEAF
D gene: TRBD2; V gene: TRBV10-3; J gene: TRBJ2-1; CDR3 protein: AISYGLAGINEQF
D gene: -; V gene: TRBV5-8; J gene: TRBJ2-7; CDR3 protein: ASSLPGHTHEQY
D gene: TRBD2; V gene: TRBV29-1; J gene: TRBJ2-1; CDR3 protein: SVDHPERGAREQF
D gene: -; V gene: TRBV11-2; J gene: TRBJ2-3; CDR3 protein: ASSLMEGRTDTQY
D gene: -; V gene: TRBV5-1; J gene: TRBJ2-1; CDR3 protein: ASSLAQGFYNEQF